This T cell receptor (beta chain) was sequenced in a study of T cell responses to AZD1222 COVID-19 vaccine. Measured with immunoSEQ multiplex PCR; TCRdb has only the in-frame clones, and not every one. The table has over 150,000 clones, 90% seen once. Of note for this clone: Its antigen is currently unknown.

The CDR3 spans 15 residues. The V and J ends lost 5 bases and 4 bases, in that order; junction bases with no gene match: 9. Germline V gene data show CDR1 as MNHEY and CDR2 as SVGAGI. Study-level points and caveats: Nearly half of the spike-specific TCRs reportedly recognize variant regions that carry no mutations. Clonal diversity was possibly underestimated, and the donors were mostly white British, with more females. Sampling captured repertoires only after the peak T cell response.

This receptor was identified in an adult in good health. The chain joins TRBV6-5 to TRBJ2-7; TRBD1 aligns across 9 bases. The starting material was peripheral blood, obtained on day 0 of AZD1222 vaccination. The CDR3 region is CASSSPGQGVYEQYF. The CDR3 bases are TGTGCCAGCAGTAGTCCGGGACAGGGCGTATACGAGCAGTACTTC.